The 22 T cell receptor beta chains given below trace back to one sample, sequenced in a study of T cells in women clearing cervical HPV infection. The data were produced by immunoSEQ multiplex PCR, yet TCRdb's version contains in-frame clones alone and is incomplete. The table lists 46,000 or so clones. The specimen sequenced was blood buffy coat. The receptor source for this set is a woman aged 18 to 75 with a cervical HPV16 infection that either progressed to CIN3+ or cleared (not recorded which).

As to this clone: From the germline J gene comes the end of the CDR3, since the read stops 3 residues before it. The chain links TRBV7-8 to TRBJ1-4, with TRBD1 identical over 7 bases. The germline V gene has CDR1 SGHVS and CDR2 FQNEAQ. The CDR3 length is 18 residues. The CDR3 loop is CASRQTGTDLSGANVLFF. Incomplete CDR3 DNA: TGTGCCAGCAGACAGACCGGGACAGACCTCTCTGGGGCCAACGTA.

On this clone: Sequencing ends 3 residues short of the CDR3 end; the germline J gene provides the rest. The genes are TRBV30 and TRBJ2-6; D unresolved. In germline, CDR1 is GTSNPN, CDR2 SVGIG (reference sequence). The CDR3 extends over 13 amino acids. The V end lost 5 bases, the J end lost 2 bases, and 7 bases lay between the germline ends. CDR3 amino acids: CAWLRAGANVLTF. The sequenced part of the CDR3 DNA is TGTGCCTGGTTAAGGGCTGGGGCCAACGTC.

Of note for this clone: The read halts 3 residues ahead of the CDR3 end, with the missing end drawn from the germline J gene. This chain links TRBV20-1 with TRBJ1-1; 10 positions match TRBD1. V was clipped by 4 bases and J by 5 bases; unmatched bases: 7. This CDR3 has 14 residues. Looked up from germline, CDR1 is DFQATT and CDR2 is SNEGSKA (reference sequence). The sequenced part of the CDR3 DNA is TGCAGTGCTAACTCGGGACAGGGGAGGACTGAA. It codes for CSANSGQGRTE. In full, the CDR3 reads CSANSGQGRTEAFF.

Concerning this clone: The CDR3 end falls 3 residues outside the read, so it is completed with the germline J gene. The V gene is TRBV2, the J gene TRBJ2-7, with D possibly matching TRBD1 (5 bases). The CDR3 is 12 residues long. Germline-derived CDR1 and CDR2 are SNHLY and FYNNEI. Trimming took 4 bases from V and 3 from J, leaving 7 bases between them. This CDR3 is CASSVDIYEQYF. CDR3 DNA (partial): TGTGCCAGCAGTGTGGACATCTACGAG.

About this clone itself: The CDR3 end is not reached by the read, which stops 3 residues before it; the germline J gene fills it in. The chain recombines TRBV30 with TRBJ2-3; no definite D call. The CDR3 extends over 12 amino acids. Germline CDR1 and CDR2: GTSNPN and SVGIG (reference sequence). The sequenced CDR3 bases are TGTGCCTGGGACATAGGTTCGGAGACG. Its protein is CAWDIGSET. In full, the CDR3 reads CAWDIGSETQYF.

A note on this clone: The observed sequence ends 3 residues before the CDR3 terminus, with the missing tail filled in from the germline J gene. The rearrangement links TRBV10-3 to TRBJ2-3; D is perhaps TRBD2 (6 bases). The CDR3 is 13 residues long. Germline V gene lookup returns CDR1 ENHRY and CDR2 SYGVKD. The CDR3 region is CAISEGTRETQYF. The CDR3 bases that were read are TGTGCCATCAGTGAGGGGACTCGAGAGACG.

For this clone: The read comes to an end 3 residues before the CDR3 does, leaving the germline J gene to fill in the end. The V gene is TRBV19, the J gene TRBJ2-3, with TRBD2 matching 16 bases. Germline CDR1 reads LNHDA; CDR2 reads SQIVND (reference sequence). V dropped 7 bases and J dropped 7; count of bases not matched to a gene: 23. The CDR3 is 21 amino acids. The part of the CDR3 DNA that was read is TGTGCCAGTACACGCAGGGGACTAGCGGGAGGGCCCTTCGGGAGTAATCATACG. Its protein is CASTRRGLAGGPFGSNHT. In full, the CDR3 is CASTRRGLAGGPFGSNHTQYF.

Comments on this clone: The read ends 3 residues early relative to the CDR3; the germline J gene fills the gap. The chain joins TRBV10-3 to TRBJ1-4; TRBD1 might be the D (5 bases). The CDR3 spans 14 residues. From germline, CDR1 is ENHRY and CDR2 SYGVKD. CDR3 DNA, as far as it was read: TGTGCCATCGGGGAGGGGCTGGGCAATTCACCA. This gives the protein CAIGEGLGNSP. The whole CDR3 sequence reads CAIGEGLGNSPLFF.

On this clone: The read stops 3 residues short of the end of the CDR3; the missing end is completed from the germline J gene. This chain connects TRBV11-3 to TRBJ2-5, with TRBD1 matching 7 bases. Germline lookup yields CDR1 SGHNT and CDR2 YENEEA. This CDR3 has 13 amino acids. V was clipped by 3 bases and J by 5 bases; unmatched bases: 3. The DNA read from the CDR3 is TGTGCCAGCAGCTTCGGACAGGTGGAGACC. Translation: CASSFGQVET. The entire CDR3 reads CASSFGQVETQYF.

A word on this clone: From the germline J gene comes the end of the CDR3, since the read stops 3 residues before it. V gene TRBV19 combines with J gene TRBJ1-4; D is uncertain. Per the germline V gene, CDR1 is LNHDA and CDR2 is SQIVND (reference sequence). CDR3 size: 16 residues. V lost 9 bases to trimming and J lost 0 bases, with 17 bases between them. The sequenced part of the CDR3 DNA is TGTGCCAGCTTTCCCGCTGCGGCAGCAACTAATGAAAAA. This gives the protein CASFPAAAATNEK. Given in full, the CDR3 is CASFPAAAATNEKLFF.

On this clone: The CDR3 end falls 3 residues outside the read, so it is completed with the germline J gene. The chain employs TRBV30 and TRBJ2-1, with 13 nucleotides matching TRBD2. The CDR3 is 15 residues long. Germline assignment: CDR1 GTSNPN and CDR2 SVGIG (reference sequence). J lost 9 bases, V lost 2 bases, and 7 bases had no gene match. The CDR3 protein is CAWSPGLAGKGEQFF. The CDR3 bases that were read are TGTGCCTGGAGTCCGGGACTAGCGGGGAAGGGTGAG.

About this clone: The CDR3 goes on 3 residues after the read ends, and that part is filled in from the germline J gene. The V call is TRBV10-3, the J call TRBJ1-4, with 7 bases fitting TRBD1. There are 14 residues in the CDR3. The germline V gene has CDR1 ENHRY and CDR2 SYGVKD. V shed 6 bases, J shed 8 bases, and the junction held 9 bases outside the gene matches. The CDR3 DNA, read in part, is TGTGCCATCAGGTCTGGACAGGAGGAGGAAAAA. Translating gives CAIRSGQEEEK. The whole CDR3 reads CAIRSGQEEEKLFF.

Concerning this clone: The sequence runs out 3 residues before the end of the CDR3; the remainder is reconstructed from the germline J gene. V usage is TRBV29-1 and J usage is TRBJ2-3; D assignment may be TRBD1 or TRBD2 (8 bases each). The CDR3 runs 16 residues. CDR1 SQVTM and CDR2 ANQGSEA come from the germline V gene. V lost 6 bases to trimming and J lost 2 bases, with 21 bases between them. The DNA read from the CDR3 is TGCAGCGTCCAGGGGGCGGGCGGGAGGTACACAGATACG. It encodes CSVQGAGGRYTDT. The complete CDR3 reads CSVQGAGGRYTDTQYF.

Concerning this clone itself: At one end the junction does not follow the germline gene, possibly because of a read error. The read terminates 3 residues ahead of where the CDR3 ends, so the germline J gene completes it. The same CDR3 is also encoded by other DNA sequences in this sample. This rearrangement joins TRBV30 to TRBJ1-3; possible D gene TRBD1, 5 bases. CDR1 is GTSNPN and CDR2 is SVGIG in the germline V gene (reference sequence). The length of the CDR3 is 14 residues. The part of the CDR3 DNA that was read is TGTGCCTGGAGTGTTGGGGCGAGGGGAAACACT. Its protein is CAWSVGARGNT. The CDR3 reads in full as CAWSVGARGNTIYF.

In regard to this clone: The read ends 3 residues before the CDR3 terminus; that terminus is restored from the germline J gene. The same CDR3 can be traced to other DNA sequences in this sample. The genes are TRBV18 and TRBJ2-1; D is perhaps TRBD1 (6 bases). Per germline, CDR1 KGHSH and CDR2 LQKENI. Trimming removed 1 base at V and 8 bases at J, with 24 bases between. The CDR3 spans 18 residues. The DNA read from the CDR3 is TGTGCCAGCTCACCACTGGCACAGGGCCCCATCACTAACGATGAG. It is translated as CASSPLAQGPITNDE. The CDR3, in full, reads CASSPLAQGPITNDEQFF.

A word on this clone: The read ends 3 residues early relative to the CDR3; the germline J gene fills the gap. The chain links TRBV10-3 to TRBJ2-7, with 7 positions matching TRBD2. The V gene end was trimmed by 9 bases and the J gene end by 0 bases; junction bases not matched to a gene: 8. In germline, CDR1 is ENHRY, CDR2 SYGVKD. The CDR3 has 14 residues. The CDR3 sequence is CAIALAPYSYEQYF. Incomplete CDR3 DNA: TGTGCCATAGCACTAGCGCCCTACTCCTACGAG.

CDR3 sequence: CASSPLPSGSGTQYF. The covered CDR3 bases are TGTGCCAGCAGCCCCCTACCTAGCGGGAGTGGGACC. This chain joins TRBV7-6 and TRBJ2-5; 10 bases fit TRBD2. The read ends 3 residues shy of where the CDR3 ends; the end is completed using the germline J gene. Trimming at V came to 5 bases and at J to 7 bases, leaving 10 bases not matched to a gene. The CDR3 runs to 15 residues. CDR1 and CDR2 (germline): SGHVS, FNYEAQ.

Regarding this clone: The missing CDR3 end, 3 residues past where the read stops, is filled in from the germline J gene. The V call is TRBV20-1, the J call TRBJ2-2; 14 positions match TRBD2. Germline V gene sequence: CDR1 DFQATT, CDR2 SNEGSKA (reference sequence). This CDR3 has 16 residues. V dropped 5 bases and J dropped 4; count of bases not matched to a gene: 6. Incomplete CDR3 DNA: TGCAGTGCTTGGGGACTAGCGGGAGAGGCCACCGGGGAG. Amino acids: CSAWGLAGEATGE. The full CDR3 protein reads CSAWGLAGEATGELFF.

As concerns this clone: The read finishes 3 residues shy of the CDR3 end, and the germline J gene is used to complete it. V is TRBV19 and J is TRBJ1-5; D is uncertain. Germline CDR1 reads LNHDA; CDR2 reads SQIVND (reference sequence). With 5 bases removed from V and 6 bases from J, the gap between germline ends came to 14 bases. The CDR3 has 14 amino acids. The CDR3 protein is CASSLGSGSQPQHF. The part of the CDR3 DNA that was read is TGTGCCAGTAGTCTGGGTTCGGGGAGTCAGCCC.

Regarding this clone: Read coverage stops 3 residues before the CDR3 terminus; the germline J gene supplies the remainder. The genes are TRBV19 and TRBJ1-1; 8 bases fit TRBD1. V dropped 7 bases and J dropped 0; count of bases not matched to a gene: 4. The CDR3 consists of 14 residues. Germline V CDR1 and CDR2: LNHDA, SQIVND (reference sequence). The part of the CDR3 DNA that was read is TGTGCCAGTAAGTGGGGACAGGTGAACACTGAA. Translated: CASKWGQVNTE. The CDR3 reads in full as CASKWGQVNTEAFF.

Details on this clone: The CDR3 end is not reached by the read, which stops 3 residues before it; the germline J gene fills it in. This chain links TRBV2 with TRBJ2-5; D not certain. From germline, CDR1 is SNHLY and CDR2 FYNNEI. Trimming cost V 6 bases and J 1 base, with 6 bases left between them. CDR3 size: 12 residues. CDR3 bases read: TGTGCCAGCAGGCGCCTCCAAGAGACC. This gives the protein CASRRLQET. The entire CDR3 reads CASRRLQETQYF.

On this clone itself: The read is 3 residues too short to cover the CDR3 end, so that end is filled in from the germline J gene. The V and J genes are TRBV2 and TRBJ2-2, with TRBD1 identical over 8 bases. This CDR3 contains 13 residues. The germline V gene encodes CDR1 SNHLY and CDR2 FYNNEI. The DNA read from the CDR3 is TGTGCCAGCTATAGACAGGGGAATGAAAAG. It codes for CASYRQGNEK. The complete CDR3 reads CASYRQGNEKLFF. Complete variable domain (other parts from reference TRBV2 and TRBJ2-2): EPEVTQTPSHQVTQMGQEVILRCVPISNHLYFYWYRQILGQKVEFLVSFYNNEISEKSEIFDDQFSVERPDGSNFTLKIRSTKLEDSAMYFCASYRQGNEKLFFGEGSRLTVL.